This TCR beta chain was obtained from a study of early T cells in non-severe SARS-CoV-2 infection. Overall study context: The chains were unpaired, and the sequenced material was bulk RNA from unsorted whole blood.

Whole-study results and caveats: Reliance on VDJdb matching favored anti-spike CD8 responses; private and CD4 specificities were missed.

The ends were cut back, 8 bases at V and 2 bases at J, with 10 bases in the middle. CDR3 length equals 12 residues. cDNA molecules, individually, were tagged with unique molecular identifiers. TCRdb processed the 5' RACE reads anew with MiXCR; each CDR3 protein has one entry. The sample has 80,000 or so distinct CDR3 sequences; over 12% are singletons. This clonotype was observed a few times. What it binds is unknown. Sequenced sample: whole blood. This sequence originates from an adult who was a healthcare worker with PCR-confirmed SARS-CoV-2 infection or an uninfected control (not recorded which). The chain joins TRBV12-3 or TRBV12-4 to TRBJ2-7; D assignment may be TRBD1 or TRBD2 (6 bases each). As DNA, the CDR3 is TGTGCCAGCGGAGGGGACACCTACGAGCAGTACTTC. Its translation: CASGGDTYEQYF.